This T cell receptor beta chain was recorded in a study of control samples from healthy donors and cancer patients. V lost 2 bases to trimming and J lost 2 bases; unmatched junction nucleotides: 6. Germline V gene sequence: CDR1 GTSNPN, CDR2 SVGIG (reference sequence). The CDR3 is 16 amino acids. Clones were read by immunoSEQ multiplex PCR, and TCRdb kept only the in-frame ones, dropping some. The sample contains around 99,000 clones, 90% of which appear only once. The receptor was isolated from a human donor in good health. The donor label of this sample is uncertain. The chain links TRBV30 to TRBJ1-3, with 10 bases fitting TRBD1. Source material: blood. CDR3 sequence (DNA): TGTGCCTGGAGTACACTAGGGACAGGGGCTGGAAACACCATATATTTT. Protein sequence: CAWSTLGTGAGNTIYF.